One sample yielded the 9 T cell receptor beta chains listed below, sequenced in a study of siplizumab effects on memory and regulatory T cells. The assay was immunoSEQ multiplex PCR, and TCRdb's table has in-frame clones only and misses some. The repertoire holds about 87,000 clones, with nearly 95% as singletons. Sequencing was done on a sample of non-Treg CD4+ T cells sorted from blood. These receptors all stem from a human donor in good health.

This chain connects TRBV5-4 to TRBJ2-5, with 8 bases aligning to TRBD2. This CDR3 is 14 amino acids long. The V gene end was trimmed by 2 bases and the J gene end by 3 bases; junction bases not matched to a gene: 3. Germline values: CDR1 SGHNT, CDR2 YYREEE (reference sequence). The DNA for the CDR3 is TGTGCCAGCAGCTTTACTAGCGGAGAAGAGACCCAGTACTTC. Its protein is CASSFTSGEETQYF.

This clone has just one count. CDR3 nucleotide sequence: TGCAGCGTTGAATTGGGGGCTAGGGAGCAGTACTTC. Encoded protein: CSVELGAREQYF. The V call is TRBV29-1, the J call TRBJ2-7; D possibly corresponds to TRBD1 (6 bases). V was trimmed by 2 bases and J by 7 bases, leaving 12 bases between them. The CDR3 is 12 residues long. Per germline, CDR1 SQVTM and CDR2 ANQGSEA.

The chain couples TRBV25-1 to TRBJ1-2; 7 bases are shared with TRBD1. The CDR3 has 14 amino acids. Per germline, CDR1 MGHDK and CDR2 SYGVNS. The junction had 5 bases not matched to a gene; V was cut back by 3 bases and J by 4 bases. The CDR3 spells CASSEIDRAYGYTF. The CDR3 DNA reads as TGTGCCAGCAGTGAGATAGACAGGGCCTATGGCTACACCTTC.

The chain has TRBV9 and TRBJ2-3; 7 nucleotides line up with TRBD1. Germline CDR1 is SGDLS and CDR2 is YYNGEE. Trimming removed 2 bases from V and 5 bases from J; junction bases left unmatched: 14. The CDR3 consists of 17 residues. The CDR3 is CASSVNYRDSRGDTQYF. The CDR3 nucleotides read TGTGCCAGCAGCGTCAACTACCGGGACAGCAGAGGAGATACGCAGTATTTT.

V usage is TRBV5-1 and J usage is TRBJ2-5; 9 nucleotides align to TRBD2. The germline CDR1 and CDR2 sequences are SGHRS and YFSETQ. V lost 9 bases and J lost 5; bases outside the gene matches: 8. The CDR3 has 13 residues. The CDR3 DNA reads as TGCGCCACCCGGCCGCTAGCGGGGGAGACCCAGTACTTC. It yields the protein CATRPLAGETQYF.

This chain joins TRBV18 and TRBJ2-7, with 7 bases fitting TRBD2. The germline V gene encodes CDR1 KGHSH and CDR2 LQKENI. V gave up 8 bases and J gave up 4 bases; unmatched junction bases: 2. This CDR3 has 11 amino acids. The CDR3 here is CASGGGYEQYF. The CDR3 nucleotides are TGTGCCAGCGGGGGGGGTTACGAGCAGTACTTC.

The chain combines TRBV18 with TRBJ1-3; D is unresolved. There are 16 residues in the CDR3. CDR1 is KGHSH, CDR2 LQKENI, per germline. The V end lost 3 bases, the J end lost 0 bases, and 12 bases lay between the germline ends. The CDR3 bases are TGTGCCAGCTCACCGGCGGTCCTAAACTCTGGAAACACCATATATTTT. Translation gives CASSPAVLNSGNTIYF.

The rearrangement joins TRBV7-8 to TRBJ2-7; D may correspond to TRBD1 or TRBD2 (5 bases each). Trimming took off 0 bases at V and 5 bases at J, with 20 bases between the two ends. The germline gives CDR1 SGHVS, CDR2 FQNEAQ. The CDR3 has 17 residues. The CDR3 DNA follows: TGTGCCAGCAGCTTAGCTCGTTGGGGGAACGGTAGGGACGAGCAGTACTTC. It specifies CASSLARWGNGRDEQYF.

This clone appeared a single time. The V and J genes are TRBV2 and TRBJ2-1, with 13 bases fitting TRBD2. The CDR3 has 15 amino acids. The germline V gene has CDR1 SNHLY and CDR2 FYNNEI. Trimming removed 5 bases from V and 7 bases from J; junction bases left unmatched: 5. The CDR3 DNA follows: TGTGCCAGCAGTTATAGGACTAGCGGGAGAAATGAGCAGTTCTTC. Its protein product is CASSYRTSGRNEQFF.